The rows below give T cell receptor beta chains drawn from one sample of a study of monozygotic twins with inflammatory bowel disease. TCRdb re-called the 5' RACE reads; one entry per CDR3 protein, DNA not given. The sample has approximately 210,000 distinct CDR3 sequences. The sequencing input was blood. The receptors stem from a human donor with ulcerative colitis or Crohn's disease, or a healthy co-twin of an affected twin (not recorded which). Each CDR3 is given with its conserved first and last residue.

J,V,CDR3
TRBJ2-3,TRBV5-6,CASSSASGGNTDTQYF
TRBJ2-1,TRBV9,CASSGGQGPYNEQFF
TRBJ1-1,TRBV6-6,CASSLGVDTEAFF
TRBJ2-2,TRBV7-2,CASSPTRTNTGELFF
TRBJ2-7,TRBV5-1,CASSLWLSFDAQGILESYEQYF
TRBJ1-2,TRBV18,CASSPTGTGGFRYGYTF
TRBJ1-6,TRBV30,CAWTTGQEYSPLHF
TRBJ2-7,TRBV4-2,CASSQDKGKDYEQYF
TRBJ1-2,TRBV27,CASSSAGGSNYGYTF
TRBJ2-7,TRBV29-1,CSGGGLYEQYF
TRBJ2-3,TRBV5-1,CASTYRESDTQYF
TRBJ2-4,TRBV11-2,CASSSSWGANIQYF
TRBJ2-7,TRBV20-1,CSARDRMGTSGGRTYEQYF
TRBJ1-3,TRBV19,CASTKSGNTIYF
TRBJ2-5,TRBV27,CASMGRLETQYF
TRBJ1-5,TRBV5-1,CASSLEGMGNQPQHF
TRBJ2-1,TRBV7-3,CASSFQATNEQFF
TRBJ2-5,TRBV15,CATSRTGLATSGETQYF
TRBJ1-1,TRBV5-6,CASSSRQGPNTEAFF